Each of the 10 T cell receptor beta chains below was sequenced from the same sample in a study of control samples from healthy donors and cancer patients. TCRdb's copy holds only in-frame clones and misses some; the assay was immunoSEQ multiplex PCR. This table holds more than 150,000 clones, roughly 91% found once. The specimen sequenced was blood. The receptors come from a man in his late teens or twenties in good health.

The chain carries TRBV24-1 and TRBJ2-7; unclear D gene. This CDR3 has 13 residues. The V gene lost 4 bases and the J gene lost 4 bases, with 10 bases spanning the gap. Germline V gene sequence: CDR1 KGHDR, CDR2 SFDVKD. The CDR3 reads CATSDPDVYEQYF. The CDR3 nucleotides are TGTGCCACCAGTGACCCGGACGTTTACGAGCAGTACTTC.

The gene calls are TRBV5-4 and TRBJ2-7; a weak D match, TRBD2 (6 bases). The CDR3 runs 15 residues. CDR1 is SGHNT, CDR2 YYREEE, per germline (reference sequence). V lost 0 bases, J lost 2 bases, and 12 bases lay in between. The CDR3 nucleotides are TGTGCCAGCAGCTTGGCCGCGGGACTTCCCTACGAGCAGTACTTC. Encoded protein: CASSLAAGLPYEQYF.

As to this clone: Other nucleotide sequences from this sample produce the same CDR3. The V call is TRBV6-1, the J call TRBJ2-7; D possibly corresponds to TRBD1 (5 bases). This CDR3 region has 14 residues. The V end was cut by 2 bases, the J end by 6 bases, with 14 bases between. CDR1 and CDR2 from the germline V gene are MNHNS and SASEGT. The CDR3 protein is CASSERQGLGEQYF. Written as DNA, the CDR3 is TGTGCCAGCAGTGAACGCCAGGGTTTGGGCGAGCAGTACTTC.

V gene TRBV7-8 combines with J gene TRBJ1-5; D might be TRBD1 (6 bases). The V gene's germline CDR1 is SGHVS and CDR2 FQNEAQ. V lost 5 bases to trimming and J lost 7 bases, with 15 bases between them. The CDR3 is 14 amino acids. CDR3 DNA: TGTGCCAGCAGCGAGACAGGTTCGTGGCAGCCCCAGCATTTT. This translates into CASSETGSWQPQHF.

The V call is TRBV7-6, the J call TRBJ2-7; 7 bases match TRBD2. The CDR3 runs 17 residues. Losses at the gene ends were 1 base for V and 0 bases for J; bases not matched to a gene: 9. Germline V gene data show CDR1 as SGHVS and CDR2 as FNYEAQ. The chain's CDR3 is CASSLGGGRRSSYEQYF. The CDR3 nucleotides read TGTGCCAGCAGCTTAGGGGGAGGGCGCCGTAGCTCCTACGAGCAGTACTTC.

The J gene is TRBJ2-1, the V gene TRBV5-1; TRBD2 agrees at 9 bases. CDR1 is SGHRS and CDR2 is YFSETQ in the germline V gene. The CDR3 is made up of 17 amino acids. The V and J ends lost 1 base and 5 bases, in that order; junction bases with no gene match: 10. The chain's CDR3 is CASSLWARGGKNNEQFF. In nucleotides, the CDR3 is TGCGCCAGCAGCTTGTGGGCGCGGGGGGGCAAAAACAATGAGCAGTTCTTC.

A few counts support this clone. V gene TRBV19 combines with J gene TRBJ1-1, with a tentative D call TRBD1 (5 bases). V was pared by 3 bases and J by 1 base, with 12 bases between. Germline CDR1 reads LNHDA; CDR2 reads SQIVND (reference sequence). CDR3 length: 15 amino acids. CDR3 sequence: CASSIGAIWNTEAFF. CDR3 nucleotides: TGTGCCAGTAGTATTGGGGCGATATGGAACACTGAAGCTTTCTTT.

For the CDR3, the DNA is TGTGCCACCAGTGATTTGTACGGCTACACCTTC. As protein: CATSDLYGYTF. This chain connects TRBV24-1 to TRBJ1-2; D remains unclear. V lost 0 bases to trimming and J lost 8 bases, with 3 bases between them. Germline values: CDR1 KGHDR, CDR2 SFDVKD. This CDR3 has 11 residues.

V gene TRBV18 combines with J gene TRBJ2-1, with D perhaps matching TRBD1 or TRBD2 (5 bases each). Germline V gives CDR1 KGHSH, CDR2 LQKENI. The CDR3 runs to 14 residues. With 7 bases removed from V and 9 bases from J, the gap between germline ends came to 19 bases. CDR3 bases: TGTGCCAGCTGCGATTTTGAACGGGGCGGTGAGCAGTTCTTC. Translated, it gives CASCDFERGGEQFF. The full variable domain, rest sourced from reference TRBV18 and TRBJ2-1, is NAGVMQNPRHLVRRRGQEARLRCSPMKGHSHVYWYRQLPEEGLKFMVYLQKENIIDESGMPKERFSAEFPKEGPSILRIQQVVRGDSAAYFCASCDFERGGEQFFGPGTRLTVL.

The chain employs TRBV5-4 and TRBJ1-6; D unresolved. In germline, CDR1 is SGHNT, CDR2 YYREEE (reference sequence). This CDR3 is 15 amino acids long. Trimming cost V 1 base and J 9 bases, with 14 bases left between them. This CDR3 is CASSLRSITSSPLHF. CDR3 nucleotides: TGTGCCAGCAGCTTGCGTTCTATTACGAGTTCACCCCTCCACTTT.